This T cell receptor beta chain originates from a study of T cell repertoires in cytomegalovirus infection. Study-wide background: Well-studied HLA-B-restricted CMV epitopes were used in the study alongside recently identified HLA-C-restricted ones.

Overall study findings and caveats: Across the ex vivo response, the dominant clonotypes were HLA-C-restricted CMV-specific TCR beta clonotypes.

Comment on this clonotype: Its antigen is not identified.

Trimming took 6 bases from V and 5 from J, leaving 11 bases between them. The CDR3 length is 13 residues. TCRdb processed the reads anew with MiXCR; each CDR3 protein has one entry. The sample includes about 60,000 distinct CDR3 sequences, around 20% of them seen just once. The material was CD8+ T cells from cultured PBMCs, obtained from culture after CMV antigen stimulation. This receptor was identified in a human donor in good health (CMV status not recorded). Some clones in this sample may be carry-over from other donors' samples. This chain connects TRBV12-3 or TRBV12-4 to TRBJ2-1; a possible D gene is TRBD1 (5 bases). CDR3 DNA: TGTGCCAGCAGCGTGGGGCTCCACAATGAGCAGTTCTTC. Protein sequence: CASSVGLHNEQFF.